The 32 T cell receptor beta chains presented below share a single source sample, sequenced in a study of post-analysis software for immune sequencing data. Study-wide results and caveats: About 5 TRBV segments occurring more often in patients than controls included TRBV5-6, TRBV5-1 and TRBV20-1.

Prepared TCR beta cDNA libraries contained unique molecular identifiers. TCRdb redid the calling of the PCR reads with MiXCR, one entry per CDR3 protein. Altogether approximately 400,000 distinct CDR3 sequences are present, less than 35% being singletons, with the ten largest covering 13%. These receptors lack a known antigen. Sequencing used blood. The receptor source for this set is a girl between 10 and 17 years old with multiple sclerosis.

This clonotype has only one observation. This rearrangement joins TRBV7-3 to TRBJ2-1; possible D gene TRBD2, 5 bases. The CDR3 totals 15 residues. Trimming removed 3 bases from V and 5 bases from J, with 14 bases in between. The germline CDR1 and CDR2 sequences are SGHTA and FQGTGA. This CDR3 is CASSLGARSDNEQFF. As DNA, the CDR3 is TGTGCCAGCAGCTTGGGAGCGAGGAGCGACAATGAGCAGTTCTTC.

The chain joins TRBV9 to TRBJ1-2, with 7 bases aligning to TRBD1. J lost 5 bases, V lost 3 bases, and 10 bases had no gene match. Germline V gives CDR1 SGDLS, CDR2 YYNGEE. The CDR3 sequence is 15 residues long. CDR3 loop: CASSASRGGWYGYTF. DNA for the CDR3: TGTGCCAGCAGCGCTTCCAGGGGGGGGTGGTATGGCTACACCTTC.

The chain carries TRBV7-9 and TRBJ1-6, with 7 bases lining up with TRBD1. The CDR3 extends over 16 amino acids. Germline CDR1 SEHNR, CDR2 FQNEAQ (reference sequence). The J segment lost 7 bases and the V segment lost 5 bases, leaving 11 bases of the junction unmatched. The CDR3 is CASSPWDRGWNSPLHF. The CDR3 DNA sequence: TGTGCCAGCAGCCCGTGGGACAGAGGGTGGAATTCACCCCTCCACTTT.

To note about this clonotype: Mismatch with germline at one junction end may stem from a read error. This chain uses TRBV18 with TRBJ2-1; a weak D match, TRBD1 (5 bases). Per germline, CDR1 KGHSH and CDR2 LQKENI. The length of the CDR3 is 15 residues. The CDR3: CASPPRQGAYNEQFF. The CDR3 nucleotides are TGTGCCAGCCCACCAAGGCAGGGCGCCTACAATGAGCAGTTCTTC.

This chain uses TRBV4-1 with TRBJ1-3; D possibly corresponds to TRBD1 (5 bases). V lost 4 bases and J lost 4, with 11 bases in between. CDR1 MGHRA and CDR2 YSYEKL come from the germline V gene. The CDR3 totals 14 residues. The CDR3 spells CASSRGLLGNTIYF. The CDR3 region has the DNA TGCGCCAGCAGCCGGGGCCTCTTAGGAAACACCATATATTTT.

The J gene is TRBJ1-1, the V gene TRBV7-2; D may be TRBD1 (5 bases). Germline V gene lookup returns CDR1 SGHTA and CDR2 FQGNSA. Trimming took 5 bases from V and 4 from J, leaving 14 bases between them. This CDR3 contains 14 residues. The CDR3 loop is CASSQGPSSTEAFF. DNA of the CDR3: TGTGCCAGCAGCCAGGGACCGTCGAGCACTGAAGCTTTCTTT. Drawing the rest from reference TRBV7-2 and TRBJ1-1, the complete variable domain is GAGVSQSPSNKVTEKGKDVELRCDPISGHTALYWYRQSLGQGLEFLIYFQGNSAPDKSGLPSDRFSAERTGGSVSTLTIQRTQQEDSAVYLCASSQGPSSTEAFFGQGTRLTVV.

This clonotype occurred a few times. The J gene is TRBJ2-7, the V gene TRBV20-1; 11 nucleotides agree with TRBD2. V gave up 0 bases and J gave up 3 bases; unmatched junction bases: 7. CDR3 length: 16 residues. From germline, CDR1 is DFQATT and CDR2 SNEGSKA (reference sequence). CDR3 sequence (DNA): TGCAGTGCTAGAGATCTACTAGCGGGGGAGTTCTACGAGCAGTACTTC. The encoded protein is CSARDLLAGEFYEQYF.

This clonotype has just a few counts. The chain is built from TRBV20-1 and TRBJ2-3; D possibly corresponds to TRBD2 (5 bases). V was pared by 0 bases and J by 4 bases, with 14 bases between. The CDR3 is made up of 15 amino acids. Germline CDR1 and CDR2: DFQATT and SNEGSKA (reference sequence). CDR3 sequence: CSARDHSGLADTQYF. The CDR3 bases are TGCAGTGCTAGAGATCACAGCGGTCTGGCAGATACGCAGTATTTT.

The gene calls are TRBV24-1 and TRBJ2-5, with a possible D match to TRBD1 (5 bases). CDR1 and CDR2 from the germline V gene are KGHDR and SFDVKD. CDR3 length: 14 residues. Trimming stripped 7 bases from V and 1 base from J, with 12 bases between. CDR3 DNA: TGTGCCACCAGCAGAGACAGTTCCCAAGAGACCCAGTACTTC. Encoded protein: CATSRDSSQETQYF.

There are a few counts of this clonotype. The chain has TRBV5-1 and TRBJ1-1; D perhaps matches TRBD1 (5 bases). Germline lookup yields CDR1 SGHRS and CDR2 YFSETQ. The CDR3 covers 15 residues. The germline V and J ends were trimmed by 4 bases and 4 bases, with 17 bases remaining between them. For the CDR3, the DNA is TGCGCCAGCAGCGTCGGGGGGAGTGGTAGCACTGAAGCTTTCTTT. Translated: CASSVGGSGSTEAFF.

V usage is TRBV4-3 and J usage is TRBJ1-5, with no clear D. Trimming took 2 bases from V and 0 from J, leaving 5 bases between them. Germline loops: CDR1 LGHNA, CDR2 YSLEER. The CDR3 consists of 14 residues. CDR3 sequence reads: CASSQLYSNQPQHF. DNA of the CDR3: TGCGCCAGCAGCCAATTATATAGCAATCAGCCCCAGCATTTT.

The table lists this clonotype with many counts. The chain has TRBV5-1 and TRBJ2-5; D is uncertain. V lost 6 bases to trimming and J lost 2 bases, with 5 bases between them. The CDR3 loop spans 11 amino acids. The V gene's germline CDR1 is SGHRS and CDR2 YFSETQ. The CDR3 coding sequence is TGCGCCAGCACCTCTCAAGAGACCCAGTACTTC. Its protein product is CASTSQETQYF.

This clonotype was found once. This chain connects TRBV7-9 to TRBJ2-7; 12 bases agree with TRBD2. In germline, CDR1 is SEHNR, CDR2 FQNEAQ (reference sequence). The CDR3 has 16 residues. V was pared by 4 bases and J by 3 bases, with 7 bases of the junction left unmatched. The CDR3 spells CASSSAPGLAGYEQYF. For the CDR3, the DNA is TGTGCCAGCAGCTCGGCCCCGGGACTAGCGGGCTACGAGCAGTACTTC. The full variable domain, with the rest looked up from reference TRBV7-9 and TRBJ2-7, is DTGVSQNPRHKITKRGQNVTFRCDPISEHNRLYWYRQTLGQGPEFLTYFQNEAQLEKSRLLSDRFSAERPKGSFSTLEIQRTEQGDSAMYLCASSSAPGLAGYEQYFGPGTRLTVT.

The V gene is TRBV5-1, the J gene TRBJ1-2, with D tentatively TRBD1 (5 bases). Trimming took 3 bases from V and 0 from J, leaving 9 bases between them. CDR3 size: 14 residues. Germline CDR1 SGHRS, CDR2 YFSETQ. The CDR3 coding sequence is TGCGCCAGCAGCTATGACAGCGCTAACTATGGCTACACCTTC. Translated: CASSYDSANYGYTF. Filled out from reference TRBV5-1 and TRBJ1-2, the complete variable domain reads KAGVTQTPRYLIKTRGQQVTLSCSPISGHRSVSWYQQTPGQGLQFLFEYFSETQRNKGNFPGRFSGRQFSNSRSEMNVSTLELGDSALYLCASSYDSANYGYTFGSGTRLTVV.

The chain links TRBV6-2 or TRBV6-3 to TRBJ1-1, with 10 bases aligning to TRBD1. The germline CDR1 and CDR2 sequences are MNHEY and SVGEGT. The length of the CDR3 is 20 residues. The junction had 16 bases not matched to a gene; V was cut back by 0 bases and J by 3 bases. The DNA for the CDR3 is TGTGCCAGCAGTTACTCGACATATATCGTTGCGGGACAGGGGTACACTGAAGCTTTCTTT. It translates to CASSYSTYIVAGQGYTEAFF.

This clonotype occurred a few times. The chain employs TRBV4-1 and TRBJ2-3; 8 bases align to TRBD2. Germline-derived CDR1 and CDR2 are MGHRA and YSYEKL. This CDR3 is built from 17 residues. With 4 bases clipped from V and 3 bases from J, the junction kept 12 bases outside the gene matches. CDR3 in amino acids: CASSLSRGGKSTDTQYF. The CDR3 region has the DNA TGCGCCAGCAGCCTTTCACGGGGGGGCAAGTCGACAGATACGCAGTATTTT.

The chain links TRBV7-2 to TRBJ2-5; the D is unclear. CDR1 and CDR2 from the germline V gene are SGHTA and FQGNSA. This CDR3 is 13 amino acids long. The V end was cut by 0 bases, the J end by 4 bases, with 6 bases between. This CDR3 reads CASSLAATETQYF. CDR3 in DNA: TGTGCCAGCAGCTTAGCGGCCACAGAGACCCAGTACTTC.

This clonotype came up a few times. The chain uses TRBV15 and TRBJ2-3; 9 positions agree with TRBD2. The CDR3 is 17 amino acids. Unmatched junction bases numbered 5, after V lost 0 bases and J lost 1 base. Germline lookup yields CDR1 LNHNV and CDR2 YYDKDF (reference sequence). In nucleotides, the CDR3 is TGTGCCACCAGCAGAGATAAGACTAGCGGCGGCACAGATACGCAGTATTTT. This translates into CATSRDKTSGGTDTQYF.

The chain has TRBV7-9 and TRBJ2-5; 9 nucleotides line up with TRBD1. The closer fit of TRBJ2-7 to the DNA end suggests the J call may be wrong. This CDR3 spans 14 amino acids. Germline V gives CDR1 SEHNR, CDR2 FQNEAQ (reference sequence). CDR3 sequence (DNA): TGTGCCAGCAGCCTCGGACAGGGGACCCACGAGCAGTACTTC. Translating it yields CASSLGQGTHEQYF.

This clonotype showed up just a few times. The DNA of the CDR3 is TGTGCCAGCAGCGCAAGAGAGACTACCTACAATGAGCAGTTCTTC. Translating gives CASSARETTYNEQFF. The rearrangement uses TRBV9 and TRBJ2-1; weak D call: TRBD2 (5 bases). This CDR3 spans 15 amino acids. Deletions cut 3 bases from V and 2 bases from J, with 12 bases between. Per the germline V gene, CDR1 is SGDLS and CDR2 is YYNGEE.

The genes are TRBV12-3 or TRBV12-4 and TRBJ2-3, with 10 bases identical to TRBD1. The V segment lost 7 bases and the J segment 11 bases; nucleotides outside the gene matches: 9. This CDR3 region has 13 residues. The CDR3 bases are TGTGCCAGCACGGGGGACAGGGGAAGGGAGCAGTATTTT. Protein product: CASTGDRGREQYF.

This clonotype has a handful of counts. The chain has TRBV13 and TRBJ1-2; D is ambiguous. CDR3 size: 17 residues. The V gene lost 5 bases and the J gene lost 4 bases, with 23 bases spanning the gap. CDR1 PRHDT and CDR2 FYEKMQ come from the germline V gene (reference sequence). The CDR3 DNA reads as TGTGCCAGCAGCAGCCAGAGGGTAGGGAGACGCAGCTATGGCTACACCTTC. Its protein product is CASSSQRVGRRSYGYTF.

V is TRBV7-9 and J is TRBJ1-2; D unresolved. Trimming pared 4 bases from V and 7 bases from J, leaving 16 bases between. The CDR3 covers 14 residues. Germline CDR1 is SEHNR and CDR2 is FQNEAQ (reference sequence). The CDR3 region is CASSSGETNAGYTF. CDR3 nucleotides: TGTGCCAGCAGCTCGGGAGAGACAAACGCTGGCTACACCTTC.

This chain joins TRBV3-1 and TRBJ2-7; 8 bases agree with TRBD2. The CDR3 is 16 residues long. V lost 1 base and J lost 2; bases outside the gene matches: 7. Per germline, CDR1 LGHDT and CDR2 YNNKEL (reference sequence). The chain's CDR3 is CASSQGGSGAPYEQYF. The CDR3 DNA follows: TGTGCCAGCAGCCAAGGGGGTAGCGGGGCGCCCTACGAGCAGTACTTC.

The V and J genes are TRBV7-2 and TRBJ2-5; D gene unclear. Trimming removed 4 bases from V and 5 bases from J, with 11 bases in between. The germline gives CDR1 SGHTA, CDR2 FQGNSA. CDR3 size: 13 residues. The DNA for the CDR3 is TGTGCCAGCAGCTCCACTCCAAGCGAGACCCAGTACTTC. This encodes CASSSTPSETQYF.

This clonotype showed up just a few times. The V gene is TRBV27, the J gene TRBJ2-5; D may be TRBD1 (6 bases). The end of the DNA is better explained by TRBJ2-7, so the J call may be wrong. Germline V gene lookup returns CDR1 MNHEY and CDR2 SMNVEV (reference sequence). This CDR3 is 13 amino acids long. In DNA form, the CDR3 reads TGTGCCAGCAGTTTCGGAACAGGGTTCGAGCAGTACTTC. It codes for CASSFGTGFEQYF.

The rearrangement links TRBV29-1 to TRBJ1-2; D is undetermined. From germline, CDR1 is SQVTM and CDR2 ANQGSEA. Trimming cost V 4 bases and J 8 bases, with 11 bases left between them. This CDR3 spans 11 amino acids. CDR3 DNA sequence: TGCAGCGTTGGTGAGGGTTACGGCTACACCTTC. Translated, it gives CSVGEGYGYTF.

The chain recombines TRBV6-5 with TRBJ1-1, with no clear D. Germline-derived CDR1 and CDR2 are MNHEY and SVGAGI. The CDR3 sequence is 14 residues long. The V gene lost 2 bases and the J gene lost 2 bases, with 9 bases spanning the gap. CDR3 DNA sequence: TGTGCCAGCAGTTACCGATATTCTAACACTGAAGCTTTCTTT. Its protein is CASSYRYSNTEAFF.

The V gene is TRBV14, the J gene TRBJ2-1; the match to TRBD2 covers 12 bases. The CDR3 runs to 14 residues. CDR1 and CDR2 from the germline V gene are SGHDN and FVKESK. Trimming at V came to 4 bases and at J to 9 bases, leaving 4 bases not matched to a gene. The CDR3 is CASSPLAGGGEQFF. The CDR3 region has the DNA TGTGCCAGCAGCCCACTAGCGGGAGGTGGTGAGCAGTTCTTC.

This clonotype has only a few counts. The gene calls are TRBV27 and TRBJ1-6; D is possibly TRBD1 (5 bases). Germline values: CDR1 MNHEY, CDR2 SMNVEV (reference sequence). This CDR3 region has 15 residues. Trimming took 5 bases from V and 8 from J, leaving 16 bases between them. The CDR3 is CASSQRGTGDSPLHF. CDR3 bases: TGTGCCAGCAGTCAGAGAGGGACTGGGGATTCACCCCTCCACTTT.

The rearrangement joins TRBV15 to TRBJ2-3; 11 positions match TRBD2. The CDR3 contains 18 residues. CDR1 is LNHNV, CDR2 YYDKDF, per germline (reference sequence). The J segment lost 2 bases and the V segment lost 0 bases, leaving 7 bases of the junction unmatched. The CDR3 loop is CATSRDTLAGAPTDTQYF. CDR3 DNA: TGTGCCACCAGCAGAGACACACTAGCGGGGGCACCCACAGATACGCAGTATTTT.

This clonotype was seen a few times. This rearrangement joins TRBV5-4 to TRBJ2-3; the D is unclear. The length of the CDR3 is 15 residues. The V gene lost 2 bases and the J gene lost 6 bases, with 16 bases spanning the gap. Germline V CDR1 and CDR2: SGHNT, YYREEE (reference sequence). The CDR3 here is CASSLRLAPSDTQYF. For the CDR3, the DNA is TGTGCCAGCAGCTTACGATTAGCTCCTTCGGATACGCAGTATTTT.